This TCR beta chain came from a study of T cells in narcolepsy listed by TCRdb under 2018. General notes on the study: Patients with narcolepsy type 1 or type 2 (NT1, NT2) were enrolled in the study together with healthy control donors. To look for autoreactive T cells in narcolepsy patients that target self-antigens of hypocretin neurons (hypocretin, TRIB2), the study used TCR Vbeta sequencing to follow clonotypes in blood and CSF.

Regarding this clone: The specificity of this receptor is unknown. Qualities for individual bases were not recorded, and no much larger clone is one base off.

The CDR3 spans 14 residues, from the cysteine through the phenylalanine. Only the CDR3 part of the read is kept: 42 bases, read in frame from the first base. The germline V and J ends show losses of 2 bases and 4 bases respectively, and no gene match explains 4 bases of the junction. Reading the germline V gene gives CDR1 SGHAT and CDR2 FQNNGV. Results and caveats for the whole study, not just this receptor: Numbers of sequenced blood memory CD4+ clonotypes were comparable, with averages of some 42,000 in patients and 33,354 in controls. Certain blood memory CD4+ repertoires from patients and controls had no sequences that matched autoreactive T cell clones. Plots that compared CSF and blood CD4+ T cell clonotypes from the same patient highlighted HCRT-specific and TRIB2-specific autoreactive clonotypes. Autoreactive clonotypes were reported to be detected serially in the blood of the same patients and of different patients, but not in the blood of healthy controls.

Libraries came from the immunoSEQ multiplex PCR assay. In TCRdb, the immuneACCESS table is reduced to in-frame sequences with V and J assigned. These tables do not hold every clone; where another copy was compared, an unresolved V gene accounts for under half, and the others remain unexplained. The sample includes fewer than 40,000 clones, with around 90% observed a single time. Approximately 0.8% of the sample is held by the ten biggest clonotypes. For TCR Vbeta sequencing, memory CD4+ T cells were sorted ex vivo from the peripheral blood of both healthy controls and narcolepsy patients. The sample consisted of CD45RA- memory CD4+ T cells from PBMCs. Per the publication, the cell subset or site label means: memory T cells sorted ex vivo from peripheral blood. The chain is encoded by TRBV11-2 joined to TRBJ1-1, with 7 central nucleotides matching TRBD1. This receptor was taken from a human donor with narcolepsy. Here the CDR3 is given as CASSLRQGVTEAFF. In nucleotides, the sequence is TGTGCCAGCAGCTTAAGGCAGGGGGTCACTGAAGCTTTCTTT.